Below, 6 T cell receptor beta chains from the same sample are listed, as sequenced in a study of T cells after posttransplantation cyclophosphamide. The assay was immunoSEQ multiplex PCR, and TCRdb's table has in-frame clones only and misses some. Listed for the sample are 20,000 to 25,000 clones, none seen a single time. Cyclophosphamide on days +3 and +4 followed busulfan-fludarabine conditioning and a marrow graft. The specimen comprised PBMCs, sampled after allogeneic stem cell transplant with posttransplant cyclophosphamide. The receptors were gathered from a male patient in his late teens or twenties who received an allogeneic stem cell transplant from a related donor, was CMV-positive, and had no GVHD. Some T cells may arise from the graft donor.

The table lists this clone with many counts. The chain employs TRBV11-2 and TRBJ1-6, with no clear D. Trimming left V 2 bases short and J 0 bases short, with 8 bases between. This CDR3 has 16 residues. Germline V lookup: CDR1 SGHAT, CDR2 FQNNGV. The CDR3: CASSLQVRSYNSPLHF. The CDR3 coding sequence is TGTGCCAGCAGCTTACAGGTTCGCTCCTATAATTCACCCCTCCACTTT.

This clone has at least ten counts. The chain is built from TRBV7-3 and TRBJ2-2, with D possibly being TRBD1 (5 bases). Germline V gene data show CDR1 as SGHTA and CDR2 as FQGTGA. The CDR3 runs 16 residues. V was cut by 2 bases and J by 1 base, with 11 bases left in between. The CDR3 DNA reads as TGTGCCAGCAGCTTATTAGGGGTCGAGAACACCGGGGAGCTGTTTTTT. It is translated as CASSLLGVENTGELFF. Full variable domain (rest looked up from reference TRBV7-3 and TRBJ2-2): GAGVSQTPSNKVTEKGKYVELRCDPISGHTALYWYRQSLGQGPEFLIYFQGTGAADDSGLPNDRFFAVRPEGSVSTLKIQRTERGDSAVYLCASSLLGVENTGELFFGEGSRLTVL.

This clone came up many times. The chain employs TRBV18 and TRBJ1-3; D unresolved. CDR1 is KGHSH, CDR2 LQKENI, per germline. The V gene lost 1 base and the J gene lost 4 bases, with 20 bases spanning the gap. There are 18 residues in the CDR3. CDR3 loop: CASSPLSVTAIRGNTIYF. For the CDR3, the DNA is TGTGCCAGCTCACCACTATCCGTCACAGCAATACGGGGAAACACCATATATTTT.

This clone was seen ten or more times. The V gene is TRBV14, the J gene TRBJ2-1, with D unresolved. The CDR3 runs to 15 residues. V lost 1 base and J lost 1, with 8 bases in between. Germline CDR1 is SGHDN and CDR2 is FVKESK. DNA for the CDR3: TGTGCCAGCAGCCAAGCTCCGTTTTCCTACAATGAGCAGTTCTTC. Translating gives CASSQAPFSYNEQFF.

This clone has ten or more counts. The J gene is TRBJ2-6, the V gene TRBV27; 12 nucleotides match TRBD1. The CDR3 is 22 amino acids. Germline V lookup: CDR1 MNHEY, CDR2 SMNVEV (reference sequence). Germline trimming cut 4 bases from V and 1 base from J; bases unmatched to any gene: 17. DNA for the CDR3: TGTGCCAGCAGTTCCCCAGCGAGAGGGACAGGGGGCTTTAGGTCTGGGGCCAACGTCCTGACTTTC. This encodes CASSSPARGTGGFRSGANVLTF.

Many counts were recorded for this clone. CDR3 nucleotides: TGTGCCAGCAGTGATTTGCGGGGACAGCTTAATCAGCCCCAGCATTTT. It translates to CASSDLRGQLNQPQHF. The V and J genes are TRBV6-1 and TRBJ1-5; 7 bases line up with TRBD1. With 3 bases clipped from V and 4 bases from J, the junction kept 9 bases outside the gene matches. The CDR3 totals 16 residues. Germline V CDR1 and CDR2: MNHNS, SASEGT.